This entry lists 18 T cell receptor beta chains sequenced from one sample in a study of Ad26.COV2.S vaccination and SARS-CoV-2 variants. TCRdb keeps only in-frame clones here, not all; method: immunoSEQ multiplex PCR. Among approximately 420,000 clones, about nine tenths were seen once, and the ten largest hold 3% to 4.5%. Sample treatment: 15 to 20 received Ad26.COV2.S at low or high dose, single or two shots; roughly 5 received placebo; per-sample allocation not given. Sampling occurred on day 63 after the first vaccine or placebo injection. The starting material was peripheral blood, obtained in a trial of Ad26.COV2.S vaccine versus placebo. These receptors all stem from a person aged 18-65 years who received the Ad26.COV2.S COVID-19 vaccine or a placebo.

The CDR3 region is CAWSVSGEQFF. CDR3 DNA: TGTGCCTGGAGTGTTAGCGGTGAGCAGTTCTTC. This sequence joins TRBV30 and TRBJ2-1; the D gene is possibly TRBD2 (6 bases). Deletions cut 0 bases from V and 9 bases from J, with 6 bases between. The germline V gene encodes CDR1 GTSNPN and CDR2 SVGIG (reference sequence). The CDR3 consists of 11 residues.

J is TRBJ2-3 and V is TRBV6-6; D is perhaps TRBD1 (5 bases). Trimming removed 5 bases from V and 1 base from J, with 19 bases in between. In germline, CDR1 is MNHNY, CDR2 SVGAGI (reference sequence). This CDR3 spans 17 amino acids. This chain's CDR3 is CASSRERGLPGTDTQYF. Written as DNA, the CDR3 is TGTGCCAGCAGTCGAGAAAGGGGCCTACCTGGCACAGATACGCAGTATTTT.

The chain carries TRBV7-6 and TRBJ1-1; possible D gene TRBD1, 6 bases. This CDR3 is built from 15 residues. Germline CDR1 is SGHVS and CDR2 is FNYEAQ. V was clipped by 4 bases and J by 3 bases, with 15 bases between them. In DNA form, the CDR3 reads TGTGCCAGCAGCTCAGCAGGGGACGGGGACACTGAAGCTTTCTTT. Translated: CASSSAGDGDTEAFF.

This clone was recorded once. The sample contains more than one DNA sequence encoding this CDR3. The chain is built from TRBV2 and TRBJ1-1; D is ambiguous. Germline CDR1 and CDR2: SNHLY and FYNNEI. V was trimmed by 6 bases and J by 2 bases, leaving 10 bases between them. The CDR3 runs to 13 residues. The CDR3 nucleotides read TGTGCCAGCAGGACCGGGCCCAACACTGAAGCTTTCTTT. This sequence encodes CASRTGPNTEAFF.

The V gene is TRBV11-3, the J gene TRBJ2-1, with a tentative D call TRBD2 (6 bases). Trimming shortened V by 1 base and J by 3 bases, and 25 bases separated the two germline ends. This CDR3 contains 20 residues. CDR1 and CDR2 (germline): SGHNT, YENEEA. In DNA, the CDR3 is TGTGCCAGCAGCTTAGGAGGTTTCCCGGGAGCTGGTCCCGACTACAATGAGCAGTTCTTC. Amino acid sequence: CASSLGGFPGAGPDYNEQFF. The variable domain in full, completed from reference TRBV11-3 and TRBJ2-1, reads EAGVVQSPRYKIIEKKQPVAFWCNPISGHNTLYWYLQNLGQGPELLIRYENEEAVDDSQLPKDRFSAERLKGVDSTLKIQPAELGDSAVYLCASSLGGFPGAGPDYNEQFFGPGTRLTVL.

The chain employs TRBV6-2 or TRBV6-3 and TRBJ1-2; D might be TRBD1 (6 bases). Germline V CDR1 and CDR2: MNHEY, SVGEGT. This CDR3 has 13 amino acids. V was cut by 2 bases and J by 7 bases, with 11 bases left in between. In nucleotides, the CDR3 is TGTGCCAGCAGTTACACGGGGGCGCGTGGCTACACCTTC. Protein sequence: CASSYTGARGYTF.

The V call is TRBV7-8, the J call TRBJ1-6; possible D gene TRBD1, 5 bases. The CDR3 consists of 14 residues. The V gene lost 5 bases and the J gene lost 10 bases, with 15 bases spanning the gap. Germline assignment: CDR1 SGHVS and CDR2 FQNEAQ. The CDR3 protein is CASSQKKGRSPLHF. The CDR3, as DNA: TGTGCCAGCAGCCAAAAGAAGGGGCGGTCACCCCTCCACTTT. Looking up the rest from reference TRBV7-8 and TRBJ1-6 gives the full variable domain: GAGVSQSPRYKVAKRGQDVALRCDPISGHVSLFWYQQALGQGPEFLTYFQNEAQLDKSGLPSDRFFAERPEGSVSTLKIQRTQQEDSAVYLCASSQKKGRSPLHFGNGTRLTVT.

The rearrangement links TRBV30 to TRBJ1-2, with D tentatively TRBD1 (5 bases). The germline V and J ends were trimmed by 0 bases and 4 bases, with 9 bases remaining between them. Germline-derived CDR1 and CDR2 are GTSNPN and SVGIG (reference sequence). The CDR3 runs 13 residues. The CDR3 region is CAWSVRTTYGYTF. The CDR3 DNA sequence: TGTGCCTGGAGTGTACGGACAACCTATGGCTACACCTTC.

The chain uses TRBV15 and TRBJ1-1; D perhaps matches TRBD1 (5 bases). This CDR3 contains 12 residues. Trimming took 1 base from V and 11 from J, leaving 11 bases between them. In germline, CDR1 is LNHNV, CDR2 YYDKDF (reference sequence). CDR3 in DNA: TGTGCCACCAGCAGAGCCCAGGGAGAGGCTTTCTTT. It is translated as CATSRAQGEAFF.

The chain employs TRBV4-2 and TRBJ2-3, with TRBD2 identical over 10 bases. J lost 0 bases, V lost 3 bases, and 15 bases had no gene match. This CDR3 is 20 amino acids long. The V gene's germline CDR1 is LGHNA and CDR2 YNFKEQ. The CDR3 loop is CASSHIIGIAGGYSTDTQYF. In DNA form, the CDR3 reads TGTGCCAGCAGCCACATAATCGGGATAGCGGGGGGATATAGCACAGATACGCAGTATTTT.

The rearrangement uses TRBV5-1 and TRBJ2-2; D gene uncertain. CDR1 is SGHRS and CDR2 is YFSETQ in the germline V gene. V gave up 4 bases and J gave up 5 bases, with 12 bases separating them. The CDR3 is 14 amino acids. The CDR3: CASSSTVDTGELFF. The DNA of the CDR3 is TGCGCCAGCAGCAGTACAGTAGATACCGGGGAGCTGTTTTTT.

Points on this clone: The germline gene is not matched at one end of the junction; a read error may be the cause. The chain recombines TRBV7-7 with TRBJ1-3; D is undetermined. CDR1 is SSHAT, CDR2 FNYEAQ, per germline (reference sequence). This CDR3 is built from 15 residues. The CDR3 sequence: CASSLDLNSGNTIYF. The DNA of the CDR3 is TGTGCTAGCAGCTTAGATCTGAACTCTGGAAACACCATATATTTT. Full variable domain (outside the CDR3, taken from reference TRBV7-7 and TRBJ1-3): GAGVSQSPRYKVTKRGQDVTLRCDPISSHATLYWYQQALGQGPEFLTYFNYEAQPDKSGLPSDRFSAERPEGSISTLTIQRTEQRDSAMYRCASSLDLNSGNTIYFGEGSWLTVV.

The CDR3 reads CASSEAGRGQETQYF. In DNA form, the CDR3 reads TGTGCCAGTAGTGAGGCGGGCAGGGGACAAGAGACCCAGTACTTC. This chain links TRBV19 with TRBJ2-5; D perhaps matches TRBD1 (6 bases). CDR1 is LNHDA and CDR2 is SQIVND in the germline V gene (reference sequence). The CDR3 is made up of 15 amino acids. Trimming left V 5 bases short and J 2 bases short, with 15 bases between.

The rearrangement links TRBV18 to TRBJ1-2, with D possibly TRBD1 on 6 matching bases. The V end lost 6 bases, the J end lost 3 bases, and 17 bases lay between the germline ends. CDR3 length: 15 residues. In germline, CDR1 is KGHSH, CDR2 LQKENI. The CDR3 spells CASSLTGSKDYGYTF. CDR3 nucleotides: TGTGCCAGCTCGCTAACAGGGAGTAAGGACTATGGCTACACCTTC. Filled out from reference TRBV18 and TRBJ1-2, the complete variable domain reads NAGVMQNPRHLVRRRGQEARLRCSPMKGHSHVYWYRQLPEEGLKFMVYLQKENIIDESGMPKERFSAEFPKEGPSILRIQQVVRGDSAAYFCASSLTGSKDYGYTFGSGTRLTVV.

This chain connects TRBV15 to TRBJ1-2; D is unclear. The CDR3 is 15 amino acids. Trimming removed 4 bases at V and 1 base at J, with 13 bases between. Per the germline V gene, CDR1 is LNHNV and CDR2 is YYDKDF (reference sequence). CDR3 loop: CATSTREAGNYGYTF. DNA for the CDR3: TGTGCCACCAGCACTCGAGAAGCCGGTAACTATGGCTACACCTTC. Complete variable domain (other parts from reference TRBV15 and TRBJ1-2): DAMVIQNPRYQVTQFGKPVTLSCSQTLNHNVMYWYQQKSSQAPKLLFHYYDKDFNNEADTPDNFQSRRPNTSFCFLDIRSPGLGDTAMYLCATSTREAGNYGYTFGSGTRLTVV.

This chain links TRBV19 with TRBJ1-1; perhaps TRBD1 as D (6 bases). The CDR3 spans 14 residues. CDR1 LNHDA and CDR2 SQIVND come from the germline V gene (reference sequence). V was pared by 3 bases and J by 5 bases, with 13 bases between. In DNA, the CDR3 is TGTGCCAGTAGTATTTCAGGGCAGGGGACTGAAGCTTTCTTT. Protein: CASSISGQGTEAFF.

This chain uses TRBV15 with TRBJ1-2, with D perhaps matching TRBD1 (5 bases). The V end was cut by 5 bases, the J end by 0 bases, with 13 bases between. Germline CDR1 is LNHNV and CDR2 is YYDKDF (reference sequence). The CDR3 loop spans 15 amino acids. CDR3 region: CATSQHRPANYGYTF. The CDR3, as DNA: TGTGCCACCAGCCAGCACAGGCCAGCTAACTATGGCTACACCTTC.

The chain couples TRBV4-1 to TRBJ1-2, with unresolved D. The V end lost 4 bases, the J end lost 10 bases, and 13 bases lay between the germline ends. The CDR3 is 12 amino acids. Germline CDR1 reads MGHRA; CDR2 reads YSYEKL. The CDR3 DNA reads TGCGCCAGCAGCCCGTGGGCCGGGTACTACACCTTC. Translation gives CASSPWAGYYTF.